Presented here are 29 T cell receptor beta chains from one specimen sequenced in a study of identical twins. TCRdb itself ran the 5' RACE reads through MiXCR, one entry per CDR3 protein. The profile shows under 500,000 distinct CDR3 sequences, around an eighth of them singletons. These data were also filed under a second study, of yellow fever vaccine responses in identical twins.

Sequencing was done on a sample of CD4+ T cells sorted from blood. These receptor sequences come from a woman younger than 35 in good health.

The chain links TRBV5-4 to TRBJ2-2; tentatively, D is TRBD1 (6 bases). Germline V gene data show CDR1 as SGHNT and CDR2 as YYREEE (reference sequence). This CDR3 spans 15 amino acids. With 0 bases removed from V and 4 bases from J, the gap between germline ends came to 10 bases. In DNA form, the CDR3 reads TGTGCCAGCAGCTTGGGTACAGGGCTCACCGGGGAGCTGTTTTTT. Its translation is CASSLGTGLTGELFF.

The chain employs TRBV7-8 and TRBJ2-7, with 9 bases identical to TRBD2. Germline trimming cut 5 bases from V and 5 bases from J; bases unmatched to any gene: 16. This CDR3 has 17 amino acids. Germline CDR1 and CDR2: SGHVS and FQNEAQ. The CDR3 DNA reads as TGTGCCAGCAGCGCCCAAGAGGGGGTAGCGGGAGCAGACGAGCAGTACTTC. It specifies CASSAQEGVAGADEQYF.

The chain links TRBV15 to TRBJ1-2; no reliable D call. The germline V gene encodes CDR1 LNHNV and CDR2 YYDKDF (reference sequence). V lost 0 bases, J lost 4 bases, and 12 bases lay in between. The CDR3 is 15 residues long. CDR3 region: CATSRDIGGFYGYTF. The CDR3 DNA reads TGTGCCACCAGCAGAGATATAGGCGGCTTCTATGGCTACACCTTC.

The CDR3 reads CASSELRVRQPQHF. For the CDR3, the DNA is TGTGCCAGCAGTGAATTAAGGGTTCGTCAGCCCCAGCATTTT. The chain couples TRBV2 to TRBJ1-5; no firm D call. The CDR3 sequence is 14 residues long. Trimming took 2 bases from V and 6 from J, leaving 11 bases between them. The germline V gene has CDR1 SNHLY and CDR2 FYNNEI.

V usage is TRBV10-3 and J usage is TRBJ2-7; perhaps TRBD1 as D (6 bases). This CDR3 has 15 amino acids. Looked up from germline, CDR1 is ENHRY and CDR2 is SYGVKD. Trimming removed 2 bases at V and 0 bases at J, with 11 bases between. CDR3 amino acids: CAISEGQTRSYEQYF. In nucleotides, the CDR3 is TGTGCCATCAGTGAGGGACAGACCCGCTCCTACGAGCAGTACTTC.

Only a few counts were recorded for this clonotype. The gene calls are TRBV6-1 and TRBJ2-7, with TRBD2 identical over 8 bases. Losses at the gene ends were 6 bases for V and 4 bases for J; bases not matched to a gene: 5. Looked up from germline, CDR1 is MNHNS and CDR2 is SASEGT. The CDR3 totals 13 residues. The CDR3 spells CASSGLAGYEQYF. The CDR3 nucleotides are TGTGCCAGCAGCGGACTAGCTGGGTACGAGCAGTACTTC.

This CDR3 reads CSARPSPGLVVSYEQYF. Written as DNA, the CDR3 is TGCAGTGCTAGACCGAGCCCGGGACTAGTCGTGTCCTACGAGCAGTACTTC. The V and J genes are TRBV20-1 and TRBJ2-7; 8 nucleotides line up with TRBD2. CDR1 DFQATT and CDR2 SNEGSKA come from the germline V gene (reference sequence). This CDR3 has 17 amino acids. J gave up 1 base and V 2 bases, and 13 bases lay outside the gene matches.

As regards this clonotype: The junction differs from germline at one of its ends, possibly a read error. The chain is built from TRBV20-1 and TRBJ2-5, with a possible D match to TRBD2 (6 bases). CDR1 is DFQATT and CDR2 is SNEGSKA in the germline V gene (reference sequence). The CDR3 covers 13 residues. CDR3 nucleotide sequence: TGCGGTGCTAGAGTGCCGGGAGTGGAGACCCAGTACTTC. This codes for CGARVPGVETQYF.

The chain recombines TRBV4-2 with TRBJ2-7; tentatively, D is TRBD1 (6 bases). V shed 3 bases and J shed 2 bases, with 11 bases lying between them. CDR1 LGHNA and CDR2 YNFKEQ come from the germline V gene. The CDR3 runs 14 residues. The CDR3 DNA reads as TGTGCCAGCAGCCAGCTAGGGGGAGCCTACGAGCAGTACTTC. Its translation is CASSQLGGAYEQYF.

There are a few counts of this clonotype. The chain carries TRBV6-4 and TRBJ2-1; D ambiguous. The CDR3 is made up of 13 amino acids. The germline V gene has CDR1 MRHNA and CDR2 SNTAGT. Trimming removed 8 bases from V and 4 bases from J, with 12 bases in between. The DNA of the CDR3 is TGTGCCAGCTTTGCCCTGCGGTACAATGAGCAGTTCTTC. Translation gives CASFALRYNEQFF.

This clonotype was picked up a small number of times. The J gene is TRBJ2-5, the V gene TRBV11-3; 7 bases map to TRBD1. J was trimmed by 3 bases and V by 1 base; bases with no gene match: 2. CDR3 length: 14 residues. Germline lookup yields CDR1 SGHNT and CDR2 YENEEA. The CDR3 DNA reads TGTGCCAGCAGCTTAGGACAGGGCAAAGAGACCCAGTACTTC. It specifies CASSLGQGKETQYF.

The CDR3 is CASNFAGTDNYEQYF. The CDR3 DNA reads as TGTGCCAGCAATTTTGCCGGGACAGATAACTACGAGCAGTACTTC. V and J are TRBV7-2 and TRBJ2-7, with 7 nucleotides matching TRBD1. CDR1 and CDR2 (germline): SGHTA, FQGNSA. The CDR3 sequence is 15 residues long. Trimming cost V 7 bases and J 3 bases; bases outside gene matches: 12.

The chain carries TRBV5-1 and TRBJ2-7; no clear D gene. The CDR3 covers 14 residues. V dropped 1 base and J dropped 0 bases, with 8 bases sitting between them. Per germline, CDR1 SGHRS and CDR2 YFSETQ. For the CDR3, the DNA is TGCGCCAGCAGCTTGTATTGGGGCTCCTACGAGCAGTACTTC. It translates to CASSLYWGSYEQYF. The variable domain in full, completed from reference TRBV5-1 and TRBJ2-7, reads KAGVTQTPRYLIKTRGQQVTLSCSPISGHRSVSWYQQTPGQGLQFLFEYFSETQRNKGNFPGRFSGRQFSNSRSEMNVSTLELGDSALYLCASSLYWGSYEQYFGPGTRLTVT.

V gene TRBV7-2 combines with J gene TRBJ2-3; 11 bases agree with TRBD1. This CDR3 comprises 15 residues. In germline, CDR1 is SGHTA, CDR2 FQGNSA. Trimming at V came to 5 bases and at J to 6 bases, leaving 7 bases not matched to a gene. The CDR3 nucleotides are TGTGCCAGCAGCCGGGACAGGGGGATCTTGGATACGCAGTATTTT. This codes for CASSRDRGILDTQYF.

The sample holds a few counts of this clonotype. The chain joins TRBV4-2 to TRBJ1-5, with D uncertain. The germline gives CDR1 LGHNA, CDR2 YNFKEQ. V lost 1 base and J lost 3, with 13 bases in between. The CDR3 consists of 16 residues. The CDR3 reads CASSQGTGSDNQPQHF. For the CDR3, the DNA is TGTGCCAGCAGCCAAGGGACGGGAAGCGACAATCAGCCCCAGCATTTT.

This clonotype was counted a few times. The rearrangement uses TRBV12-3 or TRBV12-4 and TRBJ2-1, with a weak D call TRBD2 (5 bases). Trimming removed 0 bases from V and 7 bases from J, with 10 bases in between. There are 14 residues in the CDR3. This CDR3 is CASSLAGVWNEQFF. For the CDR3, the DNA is TGTGCCAGCAGTTTAGCGGGAGTGTGGAATGAGCAGTTCTTC.

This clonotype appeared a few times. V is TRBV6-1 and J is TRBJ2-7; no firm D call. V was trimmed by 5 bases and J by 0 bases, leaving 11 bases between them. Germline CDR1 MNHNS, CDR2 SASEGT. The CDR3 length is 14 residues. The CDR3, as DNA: TGTGCCAGCAGTCGGGCCGGAGCCTCCTACGAGCAGTACTTC. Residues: CASSRAGASYEQYF.

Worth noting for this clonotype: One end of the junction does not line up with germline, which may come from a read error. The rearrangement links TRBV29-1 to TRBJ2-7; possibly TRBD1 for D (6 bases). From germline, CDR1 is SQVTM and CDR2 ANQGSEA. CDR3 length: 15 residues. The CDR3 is CSVPSQGSLSYEQHF. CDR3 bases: TGCAGCGTTCCTTCACAGGGATCGCTCTCCTACGAGCAGCACTTC.

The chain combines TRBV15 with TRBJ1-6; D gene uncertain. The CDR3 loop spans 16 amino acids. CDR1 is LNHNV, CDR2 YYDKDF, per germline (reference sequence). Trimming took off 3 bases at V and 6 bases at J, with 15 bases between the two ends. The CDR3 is CATSRDPGTSNSPLHF. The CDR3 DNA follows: TGTGCCACCAGCAGGGACCCGGGTACCTCTAATTCACCCCTCCACTTT.

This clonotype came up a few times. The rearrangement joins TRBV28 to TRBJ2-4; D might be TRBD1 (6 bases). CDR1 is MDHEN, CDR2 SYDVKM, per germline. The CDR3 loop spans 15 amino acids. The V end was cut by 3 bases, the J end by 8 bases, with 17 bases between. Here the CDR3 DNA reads TGTGCCAGCAGTTTTGGGACACTCCTGTTGGACATTCAGTACTTC. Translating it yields CASSFGTLLLDIQYF.

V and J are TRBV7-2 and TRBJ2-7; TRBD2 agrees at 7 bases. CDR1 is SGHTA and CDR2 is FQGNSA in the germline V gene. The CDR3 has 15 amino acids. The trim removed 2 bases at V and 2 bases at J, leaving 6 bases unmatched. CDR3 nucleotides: TGTGCCAGCAGCTTAAGCGGGACTATCGCCTACGAGCAGTACTTC. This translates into CASSLSGTIAYEQYF.

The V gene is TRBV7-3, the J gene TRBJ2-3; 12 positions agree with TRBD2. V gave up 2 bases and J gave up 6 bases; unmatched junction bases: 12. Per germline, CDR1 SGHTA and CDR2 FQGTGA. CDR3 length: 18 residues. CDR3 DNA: TGTGCCAGCAGCTTACCCACCAGGACTAGCGGGGCGGCGGATACGCAGTATTTT. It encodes CASSLPTRTSGAADTQYF.

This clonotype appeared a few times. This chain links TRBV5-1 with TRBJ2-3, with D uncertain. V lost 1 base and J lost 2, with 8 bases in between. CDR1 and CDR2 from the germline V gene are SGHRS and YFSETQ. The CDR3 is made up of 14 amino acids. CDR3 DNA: TGCGCCAGCAGCTTGTCACTGTACACAGATACGCAGTATTTT. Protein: CASSLSLYTDTQYF.

CDR3 in amino acids: CASSIGDGINYGYTF. CDR3 DNA: TGTGCCAGTAGTATTGGGGACGGCATTAACTATGGCTACACCTTC. The chain recombines TRBV19 with TRBJ1-2; D possibly corresponds to TRBD1 (5 bases). Germline loops: CDR1 LNHDA, CDR2 SQIVND (reference sequence). The CDR3 runs to 15 residues. Trimming shortened V by 3 bases and J by 1 base, and 12 bases separated the two germline ends.

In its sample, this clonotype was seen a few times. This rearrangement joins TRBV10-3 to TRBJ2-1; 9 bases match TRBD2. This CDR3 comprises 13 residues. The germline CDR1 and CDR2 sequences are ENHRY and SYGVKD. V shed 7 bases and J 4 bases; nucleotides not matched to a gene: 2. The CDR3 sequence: CAITAGGYNEQFF. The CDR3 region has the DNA TGTGCCATCACGGCGGGGGGGTACAATGAGCAGTTCTTC.

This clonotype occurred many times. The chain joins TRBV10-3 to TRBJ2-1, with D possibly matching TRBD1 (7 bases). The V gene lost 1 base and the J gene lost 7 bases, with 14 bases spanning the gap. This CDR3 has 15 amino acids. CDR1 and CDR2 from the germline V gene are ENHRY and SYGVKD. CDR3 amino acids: CAISEWKTGRNEQFF. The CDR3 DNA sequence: TGTGCCATCAGTGAGTGGAAGACAGGGAGGAATGAGCAGTTCTTC.

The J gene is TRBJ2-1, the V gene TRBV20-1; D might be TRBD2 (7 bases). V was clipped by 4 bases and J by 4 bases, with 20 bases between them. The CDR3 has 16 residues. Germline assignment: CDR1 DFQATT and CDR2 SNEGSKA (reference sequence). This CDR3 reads CSAKGGRTLAYNEQFF. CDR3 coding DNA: TGCAGTGCTAAGGGGGGGCGAACCCTGGCTTACAATGAGCAGTTCTTC.

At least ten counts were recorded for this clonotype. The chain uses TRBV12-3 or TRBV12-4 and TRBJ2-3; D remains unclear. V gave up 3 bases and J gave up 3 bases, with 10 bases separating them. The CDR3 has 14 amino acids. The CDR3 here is CASSFPGRTDTQYF. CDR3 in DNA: TGTGCCAGCAGTTTCCCCGGCAGGACAGATACGCAGTATTTT.

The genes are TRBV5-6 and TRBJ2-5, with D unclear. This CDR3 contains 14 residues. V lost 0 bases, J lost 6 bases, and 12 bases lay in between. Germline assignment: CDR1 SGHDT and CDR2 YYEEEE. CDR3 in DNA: TGTGCCAGCAGCTTGGTGGCTACCTGGCAGACCCAGTACTTC. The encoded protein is CASSLVATWQTQYF.